Shown below are 31 T cell receptor beta chains from a single sample sequenced in a study of T cell repertoires in cytomegalovirus infection. TCRdb itself ran the reads through MiXCR, one entry per CDR3 protein. This sample has about 160,000 distinct CDR3 sequences; over 15% occur once, and the top ten carry approximately 18%. The sample was CD8+ T cells from PBMCs. The receptors were gathered from a human donor in good health (CMV status not recorded). Some clones in this sample may be carry-over from other donors' samples.

This chain uses TRBV29-1 with TRBJ2-1; D remains ambiguous. The germline CDR1 and CDR2 sequences are SQVTM and ANQGSEA. Trimming removed 2 bases at V and 0 bases at J, with 2 bases between. There are 12 residues in the CDR3. In DNA form, the CDR3 reads TGCAGCGTTGAACACTCCTACAATGAGCAGTTCTTC. Its translation: CSVEHSYNEQFF.

The V and J genes are TRBV6-2 or TRBV6-3 and TRBJ1-1, with 7 positions matching TRBD1. Trimming cost V 5 bases and J 5 bases; bases outside gene matches: 8. The germline gives CDR1 MNHEY, CDR2 SVGEGT. The CDR3 totals 14 residues. The CDR3 protein is CASSHQTGNTEAFF. The CDR3 nucleotides read TGTGCCAGCAGTCATCAGACAGGGAATACTGAAGCTTTCTTT.

CDR3 sequence (DNA): TGTGCCAGCAGCCAAGTGACCGGAGAACGAAGGACTAGCGCGACTTTCTACGAGCAGTACTTC. Amino acids: CASSQVTGERRTSATFYEQYF. V gene TRBV3-1 combines with J gene TRBJ2-7; 9 bases agree with TRBD2. This CDR3 has 21 residues. J lost 3 bases, V lost 1 base, and 22 bases had no gene match. Germline CDR1 LGHDT, CDR2 YNNKEL (reference sequence).

V gene TRBV29-1 combines with J gene TRBJ2-3; 9 bases are shared with TRBD1. Trimming cost V 4 bases and J 8 bases; bases outside gene matches: 4. The CDR3 covers 12 residues. In germline, CDR1 is SQVTM, CDR2 ANQGSEA. CDR3 loop: CSVVQGARTQYF. CDR3 bases: TGCAGCGTTGTACAGGGGGCTCGTACGCAGTATTTT.

V is TRBV15 and J is TRBJ2-1; a weak D match, TRBD1 (5 bases). From germline, CDR1 is LNHNV and CDR2 YYDKDF (reference sequence). V dropped 0 bases and J dropped 9 bases, with 15 bases sitting between them. The CDR3 loop spans 15 amino acids. CDR3 bases: TGTGCCACCAGCAGAGATGGTCAGGGTTTAGGTGAGCAGTTCTTC. Encoded protein: CATSRDGQGLGEQFF.

The chain couples TRBV27 to TRBJ2-7, with TRBD2 matching 10 bases. Germline V lookup: CDR1 MNHEY, CDR2 SMNVEV (reference sequence). The CDR3 loop spans 16 amino acids. J gave up 7 bases and V 5 bases, and 14 bases lay outside the gene matches. Here the CDR3 reads CASSINRGLATSEQYF. Here the CDR3 DNA reads TGTGCCAGCAGTATTAATAGGGGACTAGCGACTTCGGAGCAGTACTTC.

The gene calls are TRBV12-3 or TRBV12-4 and TRBJ2-1; D gene ambiguous. Trimming pared 6 bases from V and 8 bases from J, leaving 14 bases between. The CDR3 runs to 13 residues. The CDR3 DNA sequence: TGTGCCAGCAGCCTCATTCTTATGGATGAGCAGTTCTTC. The encoded protein is CASSLILMDEQFF.

This clonotype was counted between two and nine times. CDR3 in amino acids: CSASPRDRGGYTF. The CDR3, as DNA: TGCAGTGCTAGTCCCCGGGACAGGGGTGGCTACACCTTC. The rearrangement joins TRBV20-1 to TRBJ1-2; 10 bases line up with TRBD1. The germline V gene has CDR1 DFQATT and CDR2 SNEGSKA (reference sequence). This CDR3 spans 13 amino acids. The V and J ends lost 3 bases and 7 bases, in that order; junction bases with no gene match: 5.

This clonotype was seen more than once but under ten times. The rearrangement joins TRBV29-1 to TRBJ2-1, with D perhaps matching TRBD2 (5 bases). Germline CDR1 reads SQVTM; CDR2 reads ANQGSEA. The CDR3 is 15 residues long. V was cut by 7 bases and J by 2 bases, with 18 bases left in between. CDR3 protein: CSAPGTRETYNEQFF. CDR3 nucleotides: TGCAGCGCCCCGGGCACTAGGGAAACCTACAATGAGCAGTTCTTC.

The chain links TRBV6-2 or TRBV6-3 to TRBJ2-1; tentative D call: TRBD2 (6 bases). Trimming left V 0 bases short and J 0 bases short, with 15 bases between. CDR1 is MNHEY and CDR2 is SVGEGT in the germline V gene. This CDR3 region has 18 residues. In DNA form, the CDR3 reads TGTGCCAGCAGTTACTCGCCTAGCGACCCTAGCTCCTACAATGAGCAGTTCTTC. It codes for CASSYSPSDPSSYNEQFF.

The chain employs TRBV4-3 and TRBJ2-7; D is perhaps TRBD1 (6 bases). This CDR3 contains 14 residues. V gave up 2 bases and J gave up 2 bases, with 10 bases separating them. Germline-derived CDR1 and CDR2 are LGHNA and YSLEER. The CDR3 loop is CASSQLNRAYEQYF. In DNA form, the CDR3 reads TGCGCCAGCAGCCAACTGAACAGGGCCTACGAGCAGTACTTC.

The chain couples TRBV6-2 or TRBV6-3 to TRBJ2-7; 8 nucleotides agree with TRBD1. CDR3 length equals 14 residues. J was trimmed by 3 bases and V by 2 bases; bases with no gene match: 3. Germline CDR1 MNHEY, CDR2 SVGEGT. CDR3 nucleotides: TGTGCCAGCAGTTACGGACAGGGTGGCTACGAGCAGTACTTC. Protein: CASSYGQGGYEQYF.

On this clonotype: This may stem from a read error, because a much larger clone lies one nucleotide away. The chain couples TRBV6-2 or TRBV6-3 to TRBJ2-6, with unresolved D. The CDR3 runs to 12 residues. CDR1 is MNHEY and CDR2 is SVGEGT in the germline V gene. The ends were cut back, 9 bases at V and 0 bases at J, with 3 bases in the middle. CDR3 sequence reads: CARVSGANVLTF. CDR3 nucleotides: TGTGCCAGAGTCTCTGGGGCCAACGTCCTGACTTTC.

This clonotype was seen ten or more times. The J gene is TRBJ2-1, the V gene TRBV12-3 or TRBV12-4, with 9 bases that match TRBD2. J was trimmed by 7 bases and V by 5 bases; bases with no gene match: 9. The CDR3 loop spans 15 amino acids. The CDR3, as DNA: TGTGCCAGCAGTCCGCTAGCGGGACCGAGGAATGAGCAGTTCTTC. The encoded protein is CASSPLAGPRNEQFF.

The chain has TRBV28 and TRBJ2-7, with TRBD2 matching over 13 bases. The length of the CDR3 is 15 residues. V trimming: 5 bases; J trimming: 4 bases; junction bases outside the gene matches: 5. CDR1 is MDHEN, CDR2 SYDVKM, per germline. CDR3 in amino acids: CASSEGLAGDYEQYF. DNA for the CDR3: TGTGCCAGCAGTGAAGGACTAGCGGGAGATTACGAGCAGTACTTC.

A few counts support this clonotype. This chain uses TRBV4-1 with TRBJ1-3; unclear D gene. The CDR3 is 15 residues long. Germline V gene lookup returns CDR1 MGHRA and CDR2 YSYEKL. V gave up 1 base and J gave up 0 bases, with 7 bases separating them. DNA of the CDR3: TGCGCCAGCAGCCAAGGGGTGACCTCTGGAAACACCATATATTTT. This codes for CASSQGVTSGNTIYF.

This clonotype has more than one count but fewer than ten. V and J are TRBV7-9 and TRBJ2-1; possible D gene TRBD1, 5 bases. Trimming pared 5 bases from V and 3 bases from J, leaving 8 bases between. The CDR3 totals 13 residues. Germline V lookup: CDR1 SEHNR, CDR2 FQNEAQ (reference sequence). This chain's CDR3 is CASSHDSYNEQFF. CDR3 DNA sequence: TGTGCCAGCAGCCATGACAGCTACAATGAGCAGTTCTTC.

This clonotype was recorded a few times. This chain connects TRBV6-2 or TRBV6-3 to TRBJ2-7; 7 bases fit TRBD1. The J segment lost 3 bases and the V segment lost 6 bases, leaving 17 bases of the junction unmatched. The CDR3 runs to 17 residues. Germline values: CDR1 MNHEY, CDR2 SVGEGT. The CDR3 bases are TGTGCCAGCAGCTATGGGGACAGACGTCTACAGGGCTACGAGCAGTACTTC. This codes for CASSYGDRRLQGYEQYF.

The chain has TRBV7-2 and TRBJ2-3; D is ambiguous. Germline V gives CDR1 SGHTA, CDR2 FQGNSA. CDR3 length: 12 residues. V was cut by 4 bases and J by 5 bases, with 7 bases left in between. In DNA, the CDR3 is TGTGCCAGCAGCTCCCCCGGAGATACGCAGTATTTT. As protein: CASSSPGDTQYF.

The V gene is TRBV6-1, the J gene TRBJ2-3, with D perhaps being TRBD1 or TRBD2 (6 bases each). The CDR3 runs to 15 residues. Germline V gene sequence: CDR1 MNHNS, CDR2 SASEGT. V was trimmed by 7 bases and J by 4 bases, leaving 18 bases between them. The CDR3 loop reads CASKGGGGDSDTQYF. The CDR3 DNA reads TGTGCCAGCAAGGGTGGAGGGGGTGATTCAGATACGCAGTATTTT.

This clonotype was observed a handful of times. The gene calls are TRBV6-2 or TRBV6-3 and TRBJ2-7; tentatively, D is TRBD1 or TRBD2 (6 bases each). Germline V gives CDR1 MNHEY, CDR2 SVGEGT. Trimming pared 0 bases from V and 4 bases from J, leaving 13 bases between. The CDR3 contains 15 residues. The CDR3 coding sequence is TGTGCCAGCAGTTACTCGGGGGGCTCCCGTTACGAGCAGTACTTC. Its protein product is CASSYSGGSRYEQYF.

This clonotype was counted a few times. The chain is built from TRBV28 and TRBJ1-5; 9 bases map to TRBD1. V trimming: 6 bases; J trimming: 4 bases; junction bases outside the gene matches: 7. The CDR3 spans 15 residues. CDR1 is MDHEN, CDR2 SYDVKM, per germline. CDR3 sequence: CASSQGQGWNQPQHF. DNA of the CDR3: TGTGCCAGCAGCCAGGGACAGGGTTGGAATCAGCCCCAGCATTTT.

The chain is built from TRBV27 and TRBJ2-1, with 11 positions matching TRBD2. The germline V gene has CDR1 MNHEY and CDR2 SMNVEV (reference sequence). CDR3 length equals 14 residues. With 7 bases clipped from V and 7 bases from J, the junction kept 6 bases outside the gene matches. CDR3 sequence: CASTIAGGQNEQFF. The DNA of the CDR3 is TGTGCCAGCACCATAGCGGGAGGGCAGAATGAGCAGTTCTTC.

The chain recombines TRBV7-2 with TRBJ1-2; TRBD1 aligns across 7 bases. Trimming at V came to 5 bases and at J to 6 bases, leaving 12 bases not matched to a gene. This CDR3 has 15 residues. Germline V gene data show CDR1 as SGHTA and CDR2 as FQGNSA. Here the CDR3 reads CASSQGQQGYNGYTF. As DNA, the CDR3 is TGTGCCAGCAGCCAGGGTCAACAGGGGTATAATGGCTACACCTTC.

This clonotype was counted between two and nine times. The rearrangement joins TRBV7-2 to TRBJ1-4; 9 bases map to TRBD1. Per the germline V gene, CDR1 is SGHTA and CDR2 is FQGNSA. The CDR3 contains 17 residues. After removal of 5 bases from V and 7 bases from J, the junction contained 14 bases not matched to a gene. CDR3 in DNA: TGTGCCAGCAGCCCCGGGACAGGGCCGATCTCCGGTGAAAAACTGTTTTTT. This encodes CASSPGTGPISGEKLFF.

This CDR3 reads CASSPEERFTDTQYF. The DNA of the CDR3 is TGTGCCAGCAGCCCTGAGGAGCGATTCACAGATACGCAGTATTTT. This chain connects TRBV7-6 to TRBJ2-3; D is ambiguous. CDR1 and CDR2 (germline): SGHVS, FNYEAQ. Trimming removed 5 bases at V and 2 bases at J, with 14 bases between. The CDR3 sequence is 15 residues long.

This clonotype was seen a handful of times. This chain uses TRBV14 with TRBJ2-7; D call uncertain. CDR1 and CDR2 from the germline V gene are SGHDN and FVKESK. There are 13 residues in the CDR3. The V gene lost 1 base and the J gene lost 2 bases, with 6 bases spanning the gap. CDR3 residues: CASSQGHPYEQYF. CDR3 coding DNA: TGTGCCAGCAGCCAAGGACACCCCTACGAGCAGTACTTC.

The CDR3 spells CASSFSGGRTDTQYF. For the CDR3, the DNA is TGTGCCAGCAGTTTCAGCGGGGGGCGCACAGATACGCAGTATTTT. The rearrangement joins TRBV27 to TRBJ2-3; TRBD2 matches 9 bases. CDR1 and CDR2 from the germline V gene are MNHEY and SMNVEV (reference sequence). V lost 3 bases, J lost 1 base, and 2 bases stayed unmatched. The CDR3 is 15 amino acids.

This clonotype was counted only a few times. This chain uses TRBV7-8 with TRBJ2-1; D tentatively reads TRBD1 or TRBD2 (6 bases each). With 4 bases removed from V and 9 bases from J, the gap between germline ends came to 19 bases. CDR3 length: 15 residues. The germline V gene encodes CDR1 SGHVS and CDR2 FQNEAQ. The DNA of the CDR3 is TGTGCCAGCAGCTCCGGACAGATTAGCGGAAGTGAGCAGTTCTTC. Encoded protein: CASSSGQISGSEQFF.

This clonotype was seen a handful of times. The chain links TRBV6-5 to TRBJ1-1; weak D call: TRBD1 (5 bases). Trimming stripped 3 bases from V and 3 bases from J, with 14 bases between. In germline, CDR1 is MNHEY, CDR2 SVGAGI. The CDR3 sequence is 15 residues long. DNA for the CDR3: TGTGCCAGCAGTTATTCGTGGGGGTCTGACACTGAAGCTTTCTTT. Its protein is CASSYSWGSDTEAFF.

The chain combines TRBV29-1 with TRBJ2-2; D may be TRBD1 (5 bases). The CDR3 spans 11 residues. Trimming removed 7 bases from V and 5 bases from J, with 8 bases in between. CDR1 and CDR2 from the germline V gene are SQVTM and ANQGSEA. CDR3: CSADSTGELFF. DNA for the CDR3: TGCAGCGCCGACAGTACCGGGGAGCTGTTTTTT.